The rows below give T cell receptor beta chains drawn from one sample of a study of cytomegalovirus exposure and HLA in healthy donors. Here immunoSEQ multiplex PCR was the method, and the copy in TCRdb shows in-frame clones only, minus some. The table records 150,000 to 200,000 clones, roughly 84% of them present only once. Input material: PBMCs. The source is a boy under 18 in good health and CMV-seronegative. CDR3s include the opening cysteine and the closing phenylalanine or tryptophan. A D gene is named only where the DNA matches it firmly.

v_gene: TRBV5-1
j_gene: TRBJ1-1
d_gene: NA
CDR3aa: CASSLWQANTEAFF

v_gene: TRBV4-1
j_gene: TRBJ1-1
d_gene: NA
CDR3aa: CASSRVMERAFF

v_gene: TRBV6-6
j_gene: TRBJ2-1
d_gene: TRBD2
CDR3aa: CASSYSPSGGAGEQFF

v_gene: TRBV7-2
j_gene: TRBJ1-3
d_gene: NA
CDR3aa: CASSGQRAGNTIYF

v_gene: TRBV7-8
j_gene: TRBJ1-2
d_gene: NA
CDR3aa: CASSSQANYGYTF

v_gene: TRBV11-2
j_gene: TRBJ1-3
d_gene: NA
CDR3aa: CASSLGAGSSYSGNTIYF

v_gene: TRBV6-5
j_gene: TRBJ2-5
d_gene: NA
CDR3aa: CASSYPGVETQYF

v_gene: TRBV7-3
j_gene: TRBJ2-7
d_gene: NA
CDR3aa: CASSLATGSEQYF

v_gene: TRBV30
j_gene: TRBJ2-3
d_gene: NA
CDR3aa: CACAPAVADTQYF

v_gene: TRBV7-3
j_gene: TRBJ2-1
d_gene: NA
CDR3aa: CASSLYNSVNNEQFF

v_gene: TRBV5-1
j_gene: TRBJ1-1
d_gene: NA
CDR3aa: CASSWTGDTEAFF

v_gene: TRBV6-1
j_gene: TRBJ2-7
d_gene: TRBD1
CDR3aa: CASMTGQGHREQYF

v_gene: TRBV5-1
j_gene: TRBJ1-2
d_gene: NA
CDR3aa: CASSVDRFFRFGYTF

v_gene: TRBV2
j_gene: TRBJ2-5
d_gene: NA
CDR3aa: CASSKDSLGETQYF

v_gene: TRBV13
j_gene: TRBJ2-5
d_gene: NA
CDR3aa: CASSLLYQETQYF

v_gene: TRBV6-8
j_gene: TRBJ2-6
d_gene: NA
CDR3aa: CASSYAGAGANVLTF

v_gene: TRBV30
j_gene: TRBJ1-6
d_gene: NA
CDR3aa: CAWTTLGPGGSPLHF

v_gene: TRBV7-3
j_gene: TRBJ2-3
d_gene: NA
CDR3aa: CATLVSDTQYF

v_gene: TRBV28
j_gene: TRBJ2-1
d_gene: TRBD2
CDR3aa: CASSLRRGSLGNEQFF

v_gene: TRBV29-1
j_gene: TRBJ2-7
d_gene: NA
CDR3aa: CSVARGAYEQYF

v_gene: TRBV9
j_gene: TRBJ2-7
d_gene: TRBD2
CDR3aa: CASSVGLAAGYEQYF

v_gene: TRBV28
j_gene: TRBJ2-2
d_gene: TRBD1
CDR3aa: CASSPETGENTGELFF

v_gene: TRBV28
j_gene: TRBJ1-1
d_gene: TRBD1
CDR3aa: CASSFRSGQGSTEAFF

v_gene: TRBV6-1
j_gene: TRBJ2-1
d_gene: NA
CDR3aa: CASSIALYNEQFF

v_gene: TRBV29-1
j_gene: TRBJ1-5
d_gene: NA
CDR3aa: CSVGRDINQPQHF

v_gene: TRBV6-7
j_gene: TRBJ1-5
d_gene: NA
CDR3aa: CASSLQPQHF

v_gene: TRBV5-4
j_gene: TRBJ2-7
d_gene: NA
CDR3aa: CASSPTSRGGTSEQYF

v_gene: TRBV5-6
j_gene: TRBJ2-7
d_gene: NA
CDR3aa: CASSYDSPYEQYF

v_gene: TRBV4-1
j_gene: TRBJ2-7
d_gene: TRBD1
CDR3aa: CASRSTGTGVDEQYF

v_gene: TRBV30
j_gene: TRBJ2-5
d_gene: NA
CDR3aa: CAWRGVWEWGSETQYF

v_gene: TRBV28
j_gene: TRBJ2-4
d_gene: NA
CDR3aa: CASSLPDTYLLAKNIQYF

v_gene: TRBV7-9
j_gene: TRBJ1-1
d_gene: NA
CDR3aa: CASSLRRTEAFF

v_gene: TRBV11-1
j_gene: TRBJ1-1
d_gene: NA
CDR3aa: CASSLRLGRLNTEAFF

v_gene: TRBV27
j_gene: TRBJ1-6
d_gene: NA
CDR3aa: CASSFGLYNSPLHF

v_gene: TRBV10-1
j_gene: TRBJ2-3
d_gene: NA
CDR3aa: CASSDGGNTDTQYF

v_gene: TRBV30
j_gene: TRBJ2-2
d_gene: TRBD1
CDR3aa: CAWSVGTGLNTGELFF

v_gene: TRBV5-5
j_gene: TRBJ1-1
d_gene: NA
CDR3aa: CASSYRPTNTEAFF

v_gene: TRBV9
j_gene: TRBJ2-7
d_gene: TRBD2
CDR3aa: CASSVGPAGGFYEQYF

v_gene: TRBV6-5
j_gene: TRBJ2-7
d_gene: TRBD1
CDR3aa: CASRGQGPYEQYF

v_gene: TRBV19
j_gene: TRBJ1-5
d_gene: NA
CDR3aa: CASSILSGPQHF

v_gene: TRBV2
j_gene: TRBJ1-2
d_gene: NA
CDR3aa: CASSERAGGYTF

v_gene: TRBV5-1
j_gene: TRBJ1-6
d_gene: TRBD1
CDR3aa: CASSLAGGLRQGESPLHF